This TCR beta chain was obtained from a study of blood T cells in healthy people across ages. Alongside a J-beta primer mix, a sample-barcoded 5' primer served in a second PCR lasting roughly 7 to 12 cycles. MiXCR, run by TCRdb on the 5' RACE reads, gives a single entry per CDR3 protein. The profile shows approximately 1,700,000 distinct CDR3 sequences, about two fifths of them singletons. The CDR3 spans 16 residues. V lost 1 base and J 2 bases, leaving 13 bases between the germline ends. From germline, CDR1 is SEHNR and CDR2 FQNEAQ (reference sequence). Whole-study results and caveats: Compared with aged donors, long-lived donors showed fewer expanded clones, suggesting selection. Calculation of diversity from one million T cells yielded estimates considered to be underestimates.

Note on this clonotype: The antigen remains unidentified.

The TCR originated in a human donor in good health. The rearrangement uses TRBV7-9 and TRBJ2-3; no clear D. The sample consisted of blood. The CDR3 DNA is TGTGCCAGCAGCTTAGATGTGGGATACCACACAGATACGCAGTATTTT. Amino acid sequence: CASSLDVGYHTDTQYF.